This T cell receptor (beta chain) came from a study of blood T cells in healthy people across ages. General observations from the study: Donors of long life had a larger count of naive CD4+ cells and greater diversity than aged donors.

Germline V gene sequence: CDR1 SGDLS, CDR2 YYNGEE. J lost 6 bases, V lost 0 bases, and 3 bases had no gene match. The CDR3 sequence is 14 residues long. Together with a sample-barcoded 5' primer, a J-beta primer mix was included in a second PCR lasting about 7 to 12 cycles. Per-sample output comprised a minimum of 2.5 million paired-end reads containing CDR3. TCRdb re-called the 5' RACE reads with MiXCR, one entry per CDR3 protein. Of hundreds of thousands of distinct CDR3 sequences listed, approximately 44% are singletons. To note about this clonotype: Its cognate antigen is unknown.

Caucasian individuals from Russia who were healthy and aged about 6 to 95 acted as donors. Input material: blood. The TCR comes from a man in his 60s in good health. The rearrangement links TRBV9 to TRBJ2-1; 7 nucleotides match TRBD2. CDR3 sequence (DNA): TGTGCCAGCAGCGTAGTGGCGGGGGTCAATGAGCAGTTCTTC. Its protein is CASSVVAGVNEQFF.